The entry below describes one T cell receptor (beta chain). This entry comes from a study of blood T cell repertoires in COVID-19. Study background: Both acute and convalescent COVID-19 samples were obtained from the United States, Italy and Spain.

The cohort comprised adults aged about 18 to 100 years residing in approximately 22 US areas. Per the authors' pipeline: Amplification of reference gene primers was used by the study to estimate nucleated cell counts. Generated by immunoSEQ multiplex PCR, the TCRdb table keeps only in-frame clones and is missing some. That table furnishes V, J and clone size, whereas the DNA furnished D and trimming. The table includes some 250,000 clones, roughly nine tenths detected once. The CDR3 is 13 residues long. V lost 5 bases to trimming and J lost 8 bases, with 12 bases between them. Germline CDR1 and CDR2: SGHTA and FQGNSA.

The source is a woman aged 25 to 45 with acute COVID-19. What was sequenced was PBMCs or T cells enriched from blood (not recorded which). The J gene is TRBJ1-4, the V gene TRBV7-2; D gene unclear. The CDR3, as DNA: TGTGCCAGCAGCGAAAACGGCGGGGAAAAACTGTTTTTT. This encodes CASSENGGEKLFF. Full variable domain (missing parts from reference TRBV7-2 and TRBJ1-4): GAGVSQSPSNKVTEKGKDVELRCDPISGHTALYWYRQSLGQGLEFLIYFQGNSAPDKSGLPSDRFSAERTGGSVSTLTIQRTQQEDSAVYLCASSENGGEKLFFGSGTQLSVL.